This T cell receptor (beta chain) derives from a study of human thymus T cells. General study results and limits: Biased V and J segment usage appeared in thymus and peripheral blood. Related research has reported that thymic repertoires overlap highly among unrelated individuals.

This table comes from immunoSEQ multiplex PCR, and its TCRdb copy is limited to in-frame clones, with some not included. The sample holds roughly 130,000 clones, around 94% seen once. With regard to this clone: Antigen unknown.

Thymic tissue was derived from resections collected during corrective heart surgery. The people who donated were healthy Finnish babies having corrective surgery for congenital heart defects. CDR1 and CDR2 (germline): LGHNA, YNFKEQ. V lost 5 bases and J 3 bases, leaving 14 bases between the germline ends. CDR3 length: 15 amino acids. V gene TRBV4-2 combines with J gene TRBJ2-1, with D tentatively TRBD2 (6 bases). This clonotype originated in a boy younger than two with a congenital heart defect but otherwise immunologically healthy. Source material: thymus tissue. CDR3 coding DNA: TGTGCCAGCAGCGGGAGGAGCGGGTACTACAATGAGCAGTTCTTC. Amino acid sequence: CASSGRSGYYNEQFF.